This T cell receptor (beta chain) emerged from a study of post-analysis software for immune sequencing data (dated by TCRdb to the mid-2010s). With regard to the full study: Recorded disease courses included relapsing-remitting, secondary progressive and progressive-relapsing multiple sclerosis, with some patients lacking subtype annotation. Patient repertoires were compared against 11 to 12 previously published healthy control repertoires from donors aged about 6 to 25 years. A subset of samples was prepared in parallel using single-end sample barcoding, then pooled and co-amplified after Illumina adapter ligation.

To demonstrate the VDJtools post-analysis software, TCR beta repertoires were profiled from the peripheral blood of some 12 young patients with multiple sclerosis. The multiple sclerosis patients were children and adolescents ranging in age from about 6 to 16 years. Results the study describes overall, beyond this receptor: The multiple sclerosis patient group was slightly younger than the control group. Normalized Chao1 diversity was significantly lower in multiple sclerosis patients than controls, suggesting substantial peripheral T-cell clonal expansion. When samples were clustered directly using the F measure, samples prepared in the same batch co-clustered strongly, which prompted a batch-effect correction. Four or five TRBV segments, including TRBV5-6, TRBV5-1 and TRBV20-1, were significantly more frequent in patients than controls.

A remark on this clonotype: No antigen is known for it. No qualities accompany the bases; no much larger clone lies one base away.

Receptor libraries were prepared by PCR. Data came from an Illumina HiSeq 2500. Unique molecular identifiers were incorporated into TCR beta cDNA libraries to reduce PCR and sequencing biases. Every 1 to 10 million input T cells yielded approximately 500,000 cDNA molecules, meaning each molecule approximated one T cell. The patient libraries were prepared and sequenced using the same protocol as the earlier healthy control dataset. Samples belonging to the same batch were prepared together, multiplexed and sequenced on a shared HiSeq lane. The study's own analysis went as follows. Raw barcoded reads were processed with MIGEC, and single-read molecular identifier groups were discarded before consensus assembly and CDR3 extraction. Clonotype tables were post-analysed with VDJtools, normalizing diversity by down-sampling all datasets to the smallest sample size. In repertoire overlap clustering, CDR3 amino acid sequences, but not nucleotide sequences, were matched to correct batch-related cross-sample contamination. The public reads were quality trimmed at Q25 with fastp and then assembled into clones with MiXCR by TCRdb, keeping productive beta chains. Each record represents a unique CDR3 protein, reported with the most common genes and DNA among its rows. TCRdb's processing, not the authors', yielded these V and J calls. This sample gives 450,000 to 700,000 distinct CDR3 sequences in total; roughly 46% of them show up just once. About 1.5% of the sample comes from the top ten.

Trimming takes 7 bases from V and 1 base from J, and the germline ends sit 23 bases apart. The CDR3 measures 17 amino acids from cysteine to phenylalanine. Of all the DNA, just the CDR3 is kept, 51 bases in frame from base 1. The germline V gene sets CDR1 to SGHRS and CDR2 to YFSETQ. This receptor was taken from a girl aged 5 to 17 with multiple sclerosis. Sequenced: blood. The V and J genes are TRBV5-1 and TRBJ2-5; perhaps TRBD1 is the D gene, with 7 bases matching. The sequence in DNA is TGCGCCAGCCAGCCCAGGGAGGTTGGGACAGCCCAAGAGACCCAGTACTTC. It specifies CASQPREVGTAQETQYF.